The clone carrying this TCR beta chain was counted a few times. This record belongs to a study of control samples from healthy donors and cancer patients. Losses at the gene ends were 5 bases for V and 5 bases for J; bases not matched to a gene: 9. CDR3 length equals 14 residues. The germline gives CDR1 GTSNPN, CDR2 SVGIG (reference sequence). Clones were sequenced by immunoSEQ multiplex PCR, and TCRdb holds only the in-frame ones, with some missing. The sample yields 75,000 to 90,000 clones, over 75% seen once. The clonotype comes from a woman aged 40 to 50 in good health. V and J are TRBV30 and TRBJ1-2; 9 nucleotides agree with TRBD1. Sample: blood. The DNA for the CDR3 is TGTGCCTGGCAACGGGAGGGACAGGGATATGGCTACACCTTC. Protein product: CAWQREGQGYGYTF.